What follows are 10 T cell receptor beta chains derived from one specimen sequenced in a study of T-cell reconstitution after alpha-beta-depleted transplantation in children. TCRbeta library preparation incorporated unique molecular identifiers. In TCRdb, the PCR reads were re-called with MiXCR into one record per CDR3 protein. This sample has hundreds of thousands of distinct CDR3 sequences, with almost 10% found just once. Here the sequenced sample was PBMCs from the stem cell graft donor, taken from the stem cell graft. These TCRs come from a human donor who donated a stem cell graft to a child with SCID.

V usage is TRBV5-1 and J usage is TRBJ2-3; 11 bases match TRBD2. V gave up 4 bases and J gave up 0 bases; unmatched junction bases: 7. The germline CDR1 and CDR2 sequences are SGHRS and YFSETQ. CDR3 length: 17 residues. The CDR3 DNA follows: TGCGCCAGCAGCGCCCGACTAGCGGGGTCTAGCACAGATACGCAGTATTTT. As protein: CASSARLAGSSTDTQYF.

This clonotype came up a few times. The rearrangement uses TRBV5-6 and TRBJ1-6; D remains ambiguous. Trimming left V 4 bases short and J 6 bases short, with 11 bases between. Germline V gene sequence: CDR1 SGHDT, CDR2 YYEEEE. The CDR3 extends over 14 amino acids. The DNA of the CDR3 is TGTGCCAGCAGCACCATGAATAGTAATTCACCCCTCCACTTT. Protein product: CASSTMNSNSPLHF.

This clonotype was seen a few times. This chain joins TRBV5-1 and TRBJ2-1; TRBD2 aligns across 15 bases. The CDR3 extends over 18 amino acids. Trimming took 4 bases from V and 1 from J; bases not matched to a gene: 6. Looked up from germline, CDR1 is SGHRS and CDR2 is YFSETQ. CDR3 nucleotides: TGCGCCAGCAGCCAGGGACTAGCGGGGGGAATATCCTACAATGAGCAGTTCTTC. Translating gives CASSQGLAGGISYNEQFF.

This clonotype was found a few times. V gene TRBV4-2 combines with J gene TRBJ2-3; D is possibly TRBD2 (6 bases). The V end was cut by 0 bases, the J end by 0 bases, with 10 bases between. The length of the CDR3 is 16 residues. The germline V gene encodes CDR1 LGHNA and CDR2 YNFKEQ. Here the CDR3 DNA reads TGTGCCAGCAGCCAAGATTTGGGACTCAGCACAGATACGCAGTATTTT. Translating it yields CASSQDLGLSTDTQYF.

This clonotype came up many times. The chain combines TRBV20-1 with TRBJ1-1; D is ambiguous. The V gene's germline CDR1 is DFQATT and CDR2 SNEGSKA (reference sequence). V was clipped by 1 base and J by 1 base, with 13 bases between them. The CDR3 runs 15 residues. CDR3 nucleotide sequence: TGCAGTGCTAGAGTGCGGGAGCAAGGGAACACTGAAGCTTTCTTT. It encodes CSARVREQGNTEAFF.

This sequence joins TRBV4-2 and TRBJ2-3; D remains ambiguous. The CDR3 covers 16 residues. Germline V gene lookup returns CDR1 LGHNA and CDR2 YNFKEQ. The ends were cut back, 3 bases at V and 1 base at J, with 14 bases in the middle. CDR3 residues: CASSHVDSFRTDTQYF. In nucleotides, the CDR3 is TGTGCCAGCAGCCATGTTGATTCCTTCCGCACAGATACGCAGTATTTT.

The gene calls are TRBV7-9 and TRBJ2-2, with D perhaps TRBD2 (5 bases). V shed 4 bases and J shed 8 bases, with 20 bases lying between them. The CDR3 spans 16 residues. In germline, CDR1 is SEHNR, CDR2 FQNEAQ (reference sequence). The CDR3 here is CASSSPLRGRDGELFF. CDR3 DNA: TGTGCCAGCAGCTCCCCCCTACGGGGAAGGGATGGGGAGCTGTTTTTT.

The chain employs TRBV4-2 and TRBJ1-2; D is unresolved. V shed 0 bases and J shed 2 bases, with 7 bases lying between them. This CDR3 has 14 residues. Germline loops: CDR1 LGHNA, CDR2 YNFKEQ. CDR3 in DNA: TGTGCCAGCAGCCAAGAGTTGGACAACTATGGCTACACCTTC. Amino acids: CASSQELDNYGYTF.

This chain joins TRBV7-2 and TRBJ2-1; D gene ambiguous. Per germline, CDR1 SGHTA and CDR2 FQGNSA. The CDR3 loop spans 12 amino acids. V was trimmed by 5 bases and J by 10 bases, leaving 12 bases between them. CDR3 in amino acids: CASSIHSLEQFF. The CDR3 DNA sequence: TGTGCCAGCAGCATCCACAGCTTGGAGCAGTTCTTC.

The rearrangement joins TRBV6-2 or TRBV6-3 to TRBJ2-5; possibly TRBD1 for D (6 bases). Trimming left V 4 bases short and J 7 bases short, with 13 bases between. CDR3 length: 13 amino acids. Per the germline V gene, CDR1 is MNHEY and CDR2 is SVGEGT. Here the CDR3 DNA reads TGTGCCAGCAGTTTGGGACAAGCGGTGACCCAGTACTTC. This gives the protein CASSLGQAVTQYF.